This T cell receptor (beta chain) was captured by sequencing in a study of blood T cell repertoires in COVID-19. About the research overall: The United States, Italy and Spain supplied acute and convalescent COVID-19 samples. The cDNA or gDNA used as material had been derived from T cells, B-cell-depleted T cells, or PBMCs.

Trimming removed 0 bases at V and 2 bases at J, with 11 bases between. The CDR3 length is 15 residues. Germline CDR1 reads LGHNA; CDR2 reads YNFKEQ. Original handling: How many nucleated cells were present was estimated from reference gene primer amplification. Generated by immunoSEQ multiplex PCR, the TCRdb table keeps only in-frame clones and is missing some. The V and J calls and clone size are taken from that table; D and trimming were inferred from the DNA. This table holds about 380,000 clones, 90% found once. The source of this sequence is a man aged 18 to 35 with active or convalescent COVID-19. J is TRBJ2-7 and V is TRBV4-2, with D maybe TRBD2 (6 bases). Sequencing was carried out using peripheral blood. DNA for the CDR3: TGTGCCAGCAGCCAAGAATTTACGGGAGCCTACGAGCAGTACTTC. Residues: CASSQEFTGAYEQYF.